This T cell receptor (beta chain) was recovered during a study of OX40 agonist ivuxolimab in advanced cancers. Clones were sequenced by immunoSEQ multiplex PCR, and TCRdb holds only the in-frame ones, with some missing. The data contain roughly 36,000 clones, roughly 74% of them singletons. CDR3 length: 14 residues. V was shortened by 3 bases and J by 3 bases, with 12 bases between the two germline ends. The V gene's germline CDR1 is SGHDT and CDR2 YYEEEE. This rearrangement joins TRBV5-6 to TRBJ1-2; the D is unclear. The material sequenced was CD4+ or CD8+ T cells sorted from blood, taken in a trial of the OX40 agonist ivuxolimab. This receptor was obtained from an adult with an advanced solid tumor such as melanoma, head and neck, liver or kidney cancer. The CDR3 here is CASSSPDGYYGYTF. In DNA, the CDR3 is TGTGCCAGCAGCTCCCCAGACGGATACTATGGCTACACCTTC.